A single sample is the source of the 12 T cell receptor beta chains below, sequenced in a study of shared clonotypes between healthy human individuals. Sequencing was performed with immunoSEQ multiplex PCR; in TCRdb, only in-frame clones are kept and a portion is missing. Of 2 million to 3 million clones listed, over 85% were seen once; the top ten hold 0.36%. The sequenced sample consisted of naive CD4+ T cells from PBMCs. The subset denotes: CD45RA+ positively selected. Receptor source: a man aged 18 to 29 in good health. Some clones in this sample may be carry-over from other donors' samples.

The genes are TRBV5-1 and TRBJ2-7, with D possibly TRBD2 on 5 matching bases. Trimming took 0 bases from V and 4 from J, leaving 14 bases between them. CDR1 is SGHRS and CDR2 is YFSETQ in the germline V gene. The CDR3 sequence is 15 residues long. In DNA form, the CDR3 reads TGCGCCAGCAGCTTGGACGTCCTCCCGGGGTACGAGCAGTACTTC. Amino acid sequence: CASSLDVLPGYEQYF.

In regard to this clone: Other DNA sequences within the sample encode an identical CDR3. The rearrangement links TRBV28 to TRBJ1-4, with 8 bases aligning to TRBD1. The germline V gene encodes CDR1 MDHEN and CDR2 SYDVKM. This CDR3 comprises 15 residues. V gave up 5 bases and J gave up 5 bases; unmatched junction bases: 7. CDR3 amino acids: CASSPNRGGNEKLFF. CDR3 nucleotides: TGTGCCAGCAGTCCCAACAGGGGGGGCAATGAAAAACTGTTTTTT.

This chain links TRBV14 with TRBJ2-7; TRBD2 aligns across 7 bases. Per the germline V gene, CDR1 is SGHDN and CDR2 is FVKESK. The CDR3 runs 13 residues. The trim removed 5 bases at V and 6 bases at J, leaving 7 bases unmatched. CDR3 nucleotides: TGTGCCAGCAGCTACGACCCGGGGGGCGAGCAGTACTTC. Its translation: CASSYDPGGEQYF. Full variable domain (outside the CDR3, taken from reference TRBV14 and TRBJ2-7): EAGVTQFPSHSVIEKGQTVTLRCDPISGHDNLYWYRRVMGKEIKFLLHFVKESKQDESGMPNNRFLAERTGGTYSTLKVQPAELEDSGVYFCASSYDPGGEQYFGPGTRLTVT.

V is TRBV29-1 and J is TRBJ1-1; D not certain. CDR3 length: 14 residues. Germline V gives CDR1 SQVTM, CDR2 ANQGSEA. V was trimmed by 2 bases and J by 0 bases, leaving 10 bases between them. CDR3 DNA: TGCAGCGTTGAACTGAAGATCTTGAACACTGAAGCTTTCTTT. This codes for CSVELKILNTEAFF.

The genes are TRBV11-1 and TRBJ2-1; D gene ambiguous. The CDR3 totals 13 residues. V was pared by 3 bases and J by 3 bases, with 6 bases between. Looked up from germline, CDR1 is SGHAT and CDR2 is FQDESV (reference sequence). CDR3 loop: CASSFGGYNEQFF. The CDR3 DNA reads TGTGCCAGCAGCTTTGGCGGCTACAATGAGCAGTTCTTC.

Concerning this clone itself: Other DNA sequences in the sample encode the same CDR3. The rearrangement links TRBV7-2 to TRBJ1-3; D gene unclear. Trimming left V 0 bases short and J 0 bases short, with 6 bases between. This CDR3 is built from 15 residues. Germline-derived CDR1 and CDR2 are SGHTA and FQGNSA. The CDR3 region is CASSLASGSGNTIYF. CDR3 bases: TGTGCCAGCAGCTTAGCTTCGGGCTCTGGAAACACCATATATTTT.

The chain couples TRBV27 to TRBJ1-1, with a possible D match to TRBD1 (6 bases). This CDR3 spans 15 amino acids. V was shortened by 6 bases and J by 6 bases, with 20 bases between the two germline ends. CDR1 is MNHEY and CDR2 is SMNVEV in the germline V gene (reference sequence). The CDR3 coding sequence is TGTGCCAGCAGCAGAGGGGGGACCTGGGCTGCTGAAGCTTTCTTT. It specifies CASSRGGTWAAEAFF.

A note on this clone: In the same sample, other DNA sequences code for this CDR3. This chain uses TRBV2 with TRBJ2-3, with TRBD2 identical over 7 bases. The CDR3 has 15 amino acids. V was pared by 3 bases and J by 3 bases, with 6 bases of the junction left unmatched. Germline V gene data show CDR1 as SNHLY and CDR2 as FYNNEI. The CDR3 nucleotides read TGTGCCAGCAGTGACGGCGGGAGTGGGACAGATACGCAGTATTTT. Its translation: CASSDGGSGTDTQYF.

CDR3 residues: CASSSGTSANNEQFF. The CDR3 DNA reads as TGTGCCAGCAGCTCCGGGACTAGCGCCAACAATGAGCAGTTCTTC. The V call is TRBV7-3, the J call TRBJ2-1, with TRBD2 matching over 10 bases. Unmatched junction bases numbered 5, after V lost 4 bases and J lost 5 bases. The CDR3 consists of 15 residues. Germline CDR1 and CDR2: SGHTA and FQGTGA. The full variable domain, its missing parts supplied by reference TRBV7-3 and TRBJ2-1, is GAGVSQTPSNKVTEKGKYVELRCDPISGHTALYWYRQSLGQGPEFLIYFQGTGAADDSGLPNDRFFAVRPEGSVSTLKIQRTERGDSAVYLCASSSGTSANNEQFFGPGTRLTVL.

The J gene is TRBJ2-7, the V gene TRBV25-1; 7 bases fit TRBD2. Germline V lookup: CDR1 MGHDK, CDR2 SYGVNS. This CDR3 has 14 residues. V lost 7 bases and J lost 4; bases outside the gene matches: 10. The CDR3 loop is CASIGLADLYEQYF. The CDR3 DNA reads as TGTGCCAGCATCGGGCTAGCGGACCTGTACGAGCAGTACTTC.

This chain uses TRBV6-5 with TRBJ2-5; no firm D call. Trimming took 7 bases from V and 5 from J, leaving 8 bases between them. The CDR3 runs 11 residues. Per the germline V gene, CDR1 is MNHEY and CDR2 is SVGAGI. The CDR3 DNA reads as TGTGCCAGCACCGACCGGGAGACCCAGTACTTC. Its translation is CASTDRETQYF.

The chain links TRBV7-2 to TRBJ1-6, with TRBD1 matching over 8 bases. The CDR3 totals 14 residues. In germline, CDR1 is SGHTA, CDR2 FQGNSA. J lost 10 bases, V lost 3 bases, and 5 bases had no gene match. The CDR3 loop is CASSLRQGNSPLHF. The CDR3 DNA reads as TGTGCCAGCAGCTTGCGACAGGGGAACTCACCCCTCCACTTT.